This T cell receptor beta chain is drawn from a study of blood T cell repertoires in COVID-19. V was pared by 5 bases and J by 5 bases, with 6 bases of the junction left unmatched. Germline V lookup: CDR1 ENHRY, CDR2 SYGVKD. This CDR3 is 14 amino acids long. How the authors handled the data: Counts of nucleated cells, estimated from reference gene primer amplification, were obtained. TCRdb's copy holds only in-frame clones and misses some; the assay was immunoSEQ multiplex PCR. The DNA was the basis for D and trimming; V, J and clone size are from that table. The table has 75,000 or so clones, 82% seen once.

The sample comprised peripheral blood. V is TRBV10-3 and J is TRBJ2-7; 10 nucleotides match TRBD2. This clonotype was obtained from a man between 60 and 75 years old with acute or convalescent COVID-19. CDR3 nucleotide sequence: TGTGCCATCAGTTTAGGGCTAGCGGGAGACGAGCAGTACTTC. This encodes CAISLGLAGDEQYF.